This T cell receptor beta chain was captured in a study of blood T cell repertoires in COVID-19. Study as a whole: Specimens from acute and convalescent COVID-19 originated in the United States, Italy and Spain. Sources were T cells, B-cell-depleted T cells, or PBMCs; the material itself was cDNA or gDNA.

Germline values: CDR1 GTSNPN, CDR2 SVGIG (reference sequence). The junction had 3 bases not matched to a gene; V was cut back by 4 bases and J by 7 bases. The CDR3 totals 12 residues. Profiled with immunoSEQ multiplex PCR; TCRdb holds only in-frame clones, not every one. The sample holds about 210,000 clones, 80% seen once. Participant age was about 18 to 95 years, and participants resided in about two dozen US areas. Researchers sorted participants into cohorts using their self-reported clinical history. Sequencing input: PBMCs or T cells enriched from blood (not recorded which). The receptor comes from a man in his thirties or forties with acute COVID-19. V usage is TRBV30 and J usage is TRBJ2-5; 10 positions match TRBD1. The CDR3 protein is CAWTGQGGTQYF. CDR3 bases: TGTGCCTGGACTGGACAGGGGGGGACCCAGTACTTC.